A selection of T cell receptor beta chains follows, all from one sample in a study of OX40 agonist ivuxolimab in advanced cancers. Assay used: immunoSEQ multiplex PCR; TCRdb lists only in-frame clones, some missing. Of about 63,000 clones listed, roughly nine tenths are singletons. The sequenced sample was CD4+ or CD8+ T cells sorted from blood, obtained in a trial of the OX40 agonist ivuxolimab. The origin of the receptors is an adult with an advanced solid tumor such as melanoma, head and neck, liver or kidney cancer. CDR3s include the opening cysteine and the closing phenylalanine or tryptophan. The order of the fields is J gene, D gene, V gene, clone size, CDR3 length, CDR3 DNA, CDR3 protein. The D gene is left open where the match is weak. Not all rows give a size; the values are once, few, many and, for expanded clones, a class.

J gene: TRBJ2-7
D gene: NA
V gene: TRBV27
clone size: NA
CDR3 length: 15
CDR3 DNA: TGTGCCAGCAGTACGTACAGTACTAGCTCCTACGAGCAGTACTTC
CDR3 protein: CASSTYSTSSYEQYF

J gene: TRBJ2-5
D gene: NA
V gene: TRBV13
clone size: NA
CDR3 length: 11
CDR3 DNA: TGTGCCAGCAGCTTAAGGGGGACCCAGTACTTC
CDR3 protein: CASSLRGTQYF

J gene: TRBJ1-2
D gene: TRBD1
V gene: TRBV2
clone size: NA
CDR3 length: 11
CDR3 DNA: TGTGGGGACAGCCAAAACTATGGCTACACCTTC
CDR3 protein: CGDSQNYGYTF

J gene: TRBJ2-7
D gene: TRBD1
V gene: TRBV19
clone size: once
CDR3 length: 13
CDR3 DNA: TGTGCCAGTAGGAAAACAGGGGGGTACGAGCAGTACTTC
CDR3 protein: CASRKTGGYEQYF

J gene: TRBJ1-1
D gene: NA
V gene: TRBV5-1
clone size: NA
CDR3 length: 14
CDR3 DNA: TGCGCCAGCAGCTTGGGGGCAGCGAGGTCTGAAGCTTTCTTT
CDR3 protein: CASSLGAARSEAFF

J gene: TRBJ2-3
D gene: TRBD2
V gene: TRBV11-2
clone size: NA
CDR3 length: 16
CDR3 DNA: TGTGCCAGCAGCTCAAGGACTAGCAGTAGCACAGATACGCAGTATTTT
CDR3 protein: CASSSRTSSSTDTQYF

J gene: TRBJ2-3
D gene: NA
V gene: TRBV21-1
clone size: NA
CDR3 length: 18
CDR3 DNA: TGTGCCAGCAGCAAAGCGCTAGTGTTGGAAGGGGGCACAGATACGCAGTATTTT
CDR3 protein: CASSKALVLEGGTDTQYF

J gene: TRBJ2-1
D gene: NA
V gene: TRBV6-5
clone size: NA
CDR3 length: 14
CDR3 DNA: TGTGCCAGCAGTTACTCGGACTACGTCAATGAGCAGTTCTTC
CDR3 protein: CASSYSDYVNEQFF

J gene: TRBJ2-7
D gene: NA
V gene: TRBV7-8
clone size: NA
CDR3 length: 14
CDR3 DNA: TGTGCCAGCAGCTTAGGTGGGGGGTGCTACGAGCAGTACTTC
CDR3 protein: CASSLGGGCYEQYF

J gene: TRBJ1-2
D gene: TRBD1
V gene: TRBV7-2
clone size: NA
CDR3 length: 11
CDR3 DNA: TGTGCCAGCAGCGGGGACAGGATCCACACCTTC
CDR3 protein: CASSGDRIHTF

J gene: TRBJ2-3
D gene: TRBD2
V gene: TRBV2
clone size: few
CDR3 length: 14
CDR3 DNA: TGTGCCAGCAGTGAAGCGACCAGCGGGGGGCCGCAGTATTTT
CDR3 protein: CASSEATSGGPQYF

J gene: TRBJ1-1
D gene: NA
V gene: TRBV2
clone size: NA
CDR3 length: 15
CDR3 DNA: TGTGCCACCCCACGTGGGAGTTTGGGGAACACTGAAGCTTTCTTT
CDR3 protein: CATPRGSLGNTEAFF

J gene: TRBJ1-4
D gene: TRBD1
V gene: TRBV18
clone size: NA
CDR3 length: 17
CDR3 DNA: TGTGCCAGCTCACCATTGGGACAGACGGCAACTAATGAAAAACTGTTTTTT
CDR3 protein: CASSPLGQTATNEKLFF

J gene: TRBJ1-5
D gene: TRBD1
V gene: TRBV29-1
clone size: NA
CDR3 length: 13
CDR3 DNA: TGCAGCGTCCACACAGGGGGAAATCAGCCCCAGCATTTT
CDR3 protein: CSVHTGGNQPQHF

J gene: TRBJ2-3
D gene: TRBD1
V gene: TRBV9
clone size: NA
CDR3 length: 17
CDR3 DNA: TGTGCCAGCAGCCCAGTCGGAGGGGGACAGGGATTAGATACGCAGTATTTT
CDR3 protein: CASSPVGGGQGLDTQYF

J gene: TRBJ2-1
D gene: TRBD1
V gene: TRBV5-6
clone size: NA
CDR3 length: 16
CDR3 DNA: TGTGCCAGCAGACTTACCCCGGACAGGCCCTACAATGAGCAGTTCTTC
CDR3 protein: CASRLTPDRPYNEQFF

J gene: TRBJ2-3
D gene: NA
V gene: TRBV7-9
clone size: NA
CDR3 length: 12
CDR3 DNA: TGTGCCAGCACCCAGGACAGCCTTTCCCCGTATTTT
CDR3 protein: CASTQDSLSPYF

J gene: TRBJ2-2
D gene: NA
V gene: TRBV11-1
clone size: NA
CDR3 length: 16
CDR3 DNA: TGTGCCAGCAGCCAGGAGGGAAGTCACGACACCGGGGAGCTGTTTTTT
CDR3 protein: CASSQEGSHDTGELFF

J gene: TRBJ2-2
D gene: NA
V gene: TRBV7-8
clone size: NA
CDR3 length: 17
CDR3 DNA: TGTGCCAGCAGCTTAGGGGTGGGGGGCGCGGTCACCGGGGAGCTGTTTTTT
CDR3 protein: CASSLGVGGAVTGELFF

J gene: TRBJ2-3
D gene: TRBD2
V gene: TRBV2
clone size: NA
CDR3 length: 15
CDR3 DNA: TGTGCCAGCAGTGCGCAAACTAGCGGGACGCATGCGCAGTATTTT
CDR3 protein: CASSAQTSGTHAQYF

J gene: TRBJ1-6
D gene: NA
V gene: TRBV19
clone size: few
CDR3 length: 15
CDR3 DNA: TGTGCCAGTAGTGGTTCGTCAGGGCTCAATTCACCCCTCCACTTT
CDR3 protein: CASSGSSGLNSPLHF

J gene: TRBJ2-3
D gene: TRBD1
V gene: TRBV2
clone size: NA
CDR3 length: 14
CDR3 DNA: TGTGCCAGCAGTTGGACAGGGGGCACAGATACGCAGTATTTT
CDR3 protein: CASSWTGGTDTQYF

J gene: TRBJ2-1
D gene: TRBD1
V gene: TRBV7-9
clone size: few
CDR3 length: 17
CDR3 DNA: TGTGCCAGCAGCCCACCTGTTAAGGACAGGAGTTACAATGAGCAGTTCTTC
CDR3 protein: CASSPPVKDRSYNEQFF

J gene: TRBJ1-4
D gene: TRBD1
V gene: TRBV2
clone size: few
CDR3 length: 14
CDR3 DNA: TGTGCCAGCAACACGCAGGGGGTGGATGAAAAACTGTTTTTT
CDR3 protein: CASNTQGVDEKLFF

J gene: TRBJ1-2
D gene: NA
V gene: TRBV2
clone size: NA
CDR3 length: 12
CDR3 DNA: TGTGCCAGCAGTCGACAGACCTATGGCTACACCTTC
CDR3 protein: CASSRQTYGYTF

J gene: TRBJ2-1
D gene: TRBD2
V gene: TRBV6-5
clone size: NA
CDR3 length: 15
CDR3 DNA: TGTGCCAGCAGTTATGGGACTAGCGCATACAATGAGCAGTTCTTC
CDR3 protein: CASSYGTSAYNEQFF

J gene: TRBJ2-7
D gene: NA
V gene: TRBV6-6
clone size: NA
CDR3 length: 12
CDR3 DNA: TGTGCCAGCAGTAGACTATCCTACGAGCAGTACTTC
CDR3 protein: CASSRLSYEQYF

J gene: TRBJ2-6
D gene: TRBD1
V gene: TRBV9
clone size: NA
CDR3 length: 16
CDR3 DNA: TGTGCCAGCCGACGGACAGGGAGCTCTGGGGCCAACGTCCTGACTTTC
CDR3 protein: CASRRTGSSGANVLTF

J gene: TRBJ2-1
D gene: TRBD2
V gene: TRBV7-2
clone size: NA
CDR3 length: 16
CDR3 DNA: TGTGCCAGCAGCCCCCATTCCCGGGGGGGCCTTGGCGAGCAGTTCTTC
CDR3 protein: CASSPHSRGGLGEQFF

J gene: TRBJ1-5
D gene: NA
V gene: TRBV4-1
clone size: NA
CDR3 length: 18
CDR3 DNA: TGCGCCAGCAGCCAGTTAGGGCCCTTCTACGCGAGCAATCAGCCCCAGCATTTT
CDR3 protein: CASSQLGPFYASNQPQHF

J gene: TRBJ2-1
D gene: TRBD1
V gene: TRBV27
clone size: NA
CDR3 length: 14
CDR3 DNA: TGTGCCAGCAGGTCCGGGACAGGGATCGATGAGCAGTTCTTC
CDR3 protein: CASRSGTGIDEQFF

J gene: TRBJ2-7
D gene: TRBD2
V gene: TRBV5-4
clone size: NA
CDR3 length: 14
CDR3 DNA: TGTGCCAGCAGCTTCGGGACTAGCGCCTACGAGCAGTACTTC
CDR3 protein: CASSFGTSAYEQYF

J gene: TRBJ1-5
D gene: NA
V gene: TRBV7-9
clone size: NA
CDR3 length: 15
CDR3 DNA: TGTGCCAGCAGCTTAACACACAGGGGCAATCAGCCCCAGCATTTT
CDR3 protein: CASSLTHRGNQPQHF

J gene: TRBJ2-7
D gene: NA
V gene: TRBV2
clone size: NA
CDR3 length: 15
CDR3 DNA: TGTGCCAGCAGTGTGGAACAGGAAGTCTTCTACGAGCAGTACTTC
CDR3 protein: CASSVEQEVFYEQYF

J gene: TRBJ2-7
D gene: TRBD2
V gene: TRBV27
clone size: once
CDR3 length: 16
CDR3 DNA: TGTGCCAGCAGTCCCAGACTAGCGGGAGGTTGGTACGAGCAGTACTTC
CDR3 protein: CASSPRLAGGWYEQYF

J gene: TRBJ1-1
D gene: NA
V gene: TRBV2
clone size: NA
CDR3 length: 14
CDR3 DNA: TGTGCCAGCAGTGAAGCGCTGTCCGCTCTCAGAGCTTTCTTT
CDR3 protein: CASSEALSALRAFF

J gene: TRBJ2-2
D gene: NA
V gene: TRBV6-1
clone size: NA
CDR3 length: 15
CDR3 DNA: TGTGCCAGCACCCCCGGACAGCGTCACACCGGGGAGCTGTTTTTT
CDR3 protein: CASTPGQRHTGELFF

J gene: TRBJ2-5
D gene: TRBD2
V gene: TRBV29-1
clone size: NA
CDR3 length: 14
CDR3 DNA: TGCAGCGTTGAACCGGGGACTAGGGAAGAGACCCAGTACTTC
CDR3 protein: CSVEPGTREETQYF

J gene: TRBJ1-6
D gene: TRBD1
V gene: TRBV5-4
clone size: NA
CDR3 length: 15
CDR3 DNA: TGTGCCAGCAGCTTGGGGGACAGGACTAATTCACCCCTCCACTTT
CDR3 protein: CASSLGDRTNSPLHF

J gene: TRBJ2-1
D gene: TRBD2
V gene: TRBV27
clone size: NA
CDR3 length: 14
CDR3 DNA: TGTGCCAGCAGAGTGCTAGCGGGACGCTATGAGCAGTTCTTC
CDR3 protein: CASRVLAGRYEQFF

J gene: TRBJ2-1
D gene: NA
V gene: TRBV5-6
clone size: NA
CDR3 length: 12
CDR3 DNA: TGTGCCAGCAGCTTGCCCCTCCTTGAGCAGTTCTTC
CDR3 protein: CASSLPLLEQFF

J gene: TRBJ2-3
D gene: NA
V gene: TRBV7-3
clone size: NA
CDR3 length: 15
CDR3 DNA: TGTGCCAGCAGTTACCCCGGGCCCCAGGTTGCTACGCAGTATTTT
CDR3 protein: CASSYPGPQVATQYF

J gene: TRBJ2-3
D gene: NA
V gene: TRBV9
clone size: NA
CDR3 length: 16
CDR3 DNA: TGTGCCAGCAGCGTACGTTTGCAATCGGCGACAGATACGCAGTATTTT
CDR3 protein: CASSVRLQSATDTQYF

J gene: TRBJ1-4
D gene: NA
V gene: TRBV6-1
clone size: NA
CDR3 length: 14
CDR3 DNA: TGTGCCAGCAGTGAACTCAGGGCAGATGAAAAACTGTTTTTT
CDR3 protein: CASSELRADEKLFF

J gene: TRBJ1-1
D gene: TRBD1
V gene: TRBV5-1
clone size: NA
CDR3 length: 17
CDR3 DNA: TGCGCCAGCAGCGCCCCAGGGGGCCCCCCGCTGAACACTGAAGCTTTCTTT
CDR3 protein: CASSAPGGPPLNTEAFF

J gene: TRBJ2-7
D gene: TRBD1
V gene: TRBV7-9
clone size: NA
CDR3 length: 16
CDR3 DNA: TGTGCCAGCAGCTTATCCCCCATTACAGGGGGCGTCGAGCAGTACTTC
CDR3 protein: CASSLSPITGGVEQYF

J gene: TRBJ1-1
D gene: NA
V gene: TRBV5-1
clone size: once
CDR3 length: 14
CDR3 DNA: TGCGCCAGCAGCCAGGACAGCCGGCTTTTGGGAGCTTTCTTT
CDR3 protein: CASSQDSRLLGAFF

J gene: TRBJ1-6
D gene: NA
V gene: TRBV4-1
clone size: NA
CDR3 length: 18
CDR3 DNA: TGCGCCAGCAGCCAAGATACGGGCAGGGCGATTGGTAATTCACCCCTCCACTTT
CDR3 protein: CASSQDTGRAIGNSPLHF

J gene: TRBJ2-2
D gene: NA
V gene: TRBV28
clone size: NA
CDR3 length: 15
CDR3 DNA: TGTGCCAGCAGTTTGAGTCAATGGTACACCGGGGAGCTGTTTTTT
CDR3 protein: CASSLSQWYTGELFF

J gene: TRBJ1-5
D gene: NA
V gene: TRBV6-5
clone size: NA
CDR3 length: 12
CDR3 DNA: TGTGCCAGCAGCCTCACCGGGGGATTCCAGCATTTT
CDR3 protein: CASSLTGGFQHF

J gene: TRBJ1-3
D gene: NA
V gene: TRBV2
clone size: NA
CDR3 length: 16
CDR3 DNA: TGTGCCAGCAGCCAGGCACCCGGGAGGGCTGGAAACACCATATATTTT
CDR3 protein: CASSQAPGRAGNTIYF

J gene: TRBJ2-7
D gene: TRBD1
V gene: TRBV19
clone size: NA
CDR3 length: 15
CDR3 DNA: TGTGCCAGTAGTCCGACGGACAGGGGTGTATACGAGCAGTACTTC
CDR3 protein: CASSPTDRGVYEQYF

J gene: TRBJ1-3
D gene: NA
V gene: TRBV10-3
clone size: once
CDR3 length: 15
CDR3 DNA: TGTGCCATCAGAGCCGTGGGGGGGCCTGGAAACACCATATATTTT
CDR3 protein: CAIRAVGGPGNTIYF

J gene: TRBJ1-2
D gene: TRBD1
V gene: TRBV28
clone size: NA
CDR3 length: 15
CDR3 DNA: TGCGCCAGCAGTCCGCCGGACAGGGGTTGGGATGGCTACACCTTC
CDR3 protein: CASSPPDRGWDGYTF

J gene: TRBJ1-5
D gene: NA
V gene: TRBV7-2
clone size: NA
CDR3 length: 13
CDR3 DNA: TGTGCCAGCAGCTTAGCCATAAATCAGCCCCAGCATTTT
CDR3 protein: CASSLAINQPQHF